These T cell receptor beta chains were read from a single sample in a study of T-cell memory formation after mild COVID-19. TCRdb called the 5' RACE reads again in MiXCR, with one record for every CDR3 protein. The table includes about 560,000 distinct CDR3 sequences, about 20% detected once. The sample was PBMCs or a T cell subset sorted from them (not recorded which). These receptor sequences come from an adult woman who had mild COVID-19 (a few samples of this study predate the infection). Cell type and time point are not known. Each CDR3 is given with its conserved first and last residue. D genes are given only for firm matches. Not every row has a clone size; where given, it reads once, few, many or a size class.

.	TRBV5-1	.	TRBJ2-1	CASSGGGSYNEQFF	TGCGCCAGCAGCGGAGGGGGGTCCTACAATGAGCAGTTCTTC
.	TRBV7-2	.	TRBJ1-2	CASSLDRGAYGYTF	TGTGCCAGCAGCTTAGATAGGGGGGCCTATGGCTACACCTTC
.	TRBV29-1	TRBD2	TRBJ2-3	CSVAGTSGTFGTQYF	TGCAGCGTAGCCGGGACTAGCGGCACCTTTGGTACGCAGTATTTT
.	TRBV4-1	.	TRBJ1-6	CASNTYNSPLHF	TGCGCCAGCAACACCTATAATTCACCCCTCCACTTT
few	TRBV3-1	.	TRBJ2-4	CASSFPDCVGAKNIQYF	TGTGCCAGCAGCTTTCCAGACTGTGTAGGAGCCAAAAACATTCAGTACTTC
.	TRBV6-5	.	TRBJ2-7	CASQTGAATILGLSEQYF	TGTGCCAGCCAGACAGGAGCGGCAACTATTTTGGGCCTTTCCGAGCAGTACTTC
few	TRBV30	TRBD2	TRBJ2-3	CACQDAGTSGRSDTQYF	TGTGCCTGTCAGGACGCCGGGACTAGCGGGAGATCAGATACGCAGTATTTT
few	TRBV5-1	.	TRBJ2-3	CASSLAIGVTADTQYF	TGCGCCAGCAGCTTGGCCATTGGGGTCACTGCAGATACGCAGTATTTT
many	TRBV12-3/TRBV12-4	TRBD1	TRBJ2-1	CASSEPPGQGAPGEQFF	TGTGCCAGCAGCGAACCCCCGGGACAGGGGGCCCCGGGTGAGCAGTTCTTC
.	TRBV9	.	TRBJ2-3	CASSAAGDTQYF	TGTGCCAGCAGCGCGGCGGGAGATACGCAGTATTTT
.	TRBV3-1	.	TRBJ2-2	CASSQGARVGELFF	TGTGCCAGCAGCCAAGGAGCACGTGTGGGGGAGCTGTTTTTT
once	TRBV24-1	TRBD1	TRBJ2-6	CATSDNRGPRANVLTF	TGTGCCACCAGTGACAACAGGGGGCCTAGGGCCAACGTCCTGACTTTC
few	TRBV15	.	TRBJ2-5	CATSRDRGSGTQYF	TGTGCCACCAGCAGAGATCGAGGTAGCGGGACCCAGTACTTC
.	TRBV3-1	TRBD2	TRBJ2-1	CASNPSGGEQFF	TGTGCCAGCAACCCTAGCGGGGGGGAGCAGTTCTTC
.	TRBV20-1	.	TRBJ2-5	CSARGTEKETQYF	TGCAGTGCTAGAGGGACAGAAAAAGAGACCCAGTACTTC
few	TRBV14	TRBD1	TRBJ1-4	CASSGGRGNEKLFF	TGTGCCAGCAGTGGTGGCAGGGGGAATGAAAAACTGTTTTTT
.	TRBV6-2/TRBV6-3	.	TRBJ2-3	CASKERMDVTTDTQYF	TGTGCCAGCAAGGAAAGGATGGATGTCACCACAGATACGCAGTATTTT
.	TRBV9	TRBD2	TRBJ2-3	CASSVGTSGISTDTQYF	TGTGCCAGCAGCGTAGGGACTAGCGGGATAAGCACAGATACGCAGTATTTT
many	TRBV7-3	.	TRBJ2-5	CASSSMGGQETQYF	TGTGCCAGCAGCTCTATGGGGGGACAAGAGACCCAGTACTTC
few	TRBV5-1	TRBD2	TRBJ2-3	CASSLPRSGLAGPLDTQYF	TGCGCCAGCAGCTTACCACGCTCGGGACTAGCGGGGCCTTTAGATACGCAGTATTTT
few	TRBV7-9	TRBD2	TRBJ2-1	CASSPLAGAGYNEQFF	TGTGCCAGCAGCCCTCTAGCGGGAGCTGGGTACAATGAGCAGTTCTTC
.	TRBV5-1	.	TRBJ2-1	CASSQTGVTYNEQFF	TGCGCCAGCAGCCAAACGGGAGTAACCTACAATGAGCAGTTCTTC
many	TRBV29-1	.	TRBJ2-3	CSADPTAGYTDTQYF	TGCAGCGCCGACCCAACGGCAGGCTACACAGATACGCAGTATTTT
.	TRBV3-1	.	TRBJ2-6	CASSQDVGAANVLTF	TGTGCCAGCAGCCAAGATGTAGGGGCGGCCAACGTCCTGACTTTC
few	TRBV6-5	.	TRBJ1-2	CASSYRQLYYGYTF	TGTGCCAGCAGTTACAGGCAGCTATACTATGGCTACACCTTC
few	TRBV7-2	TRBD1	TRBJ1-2	CASSLARDRGPYGYTF	TGTGCCAGCAGCTTAGCTCGCGACAGGGGGCCCTATGGCTACACCTTC
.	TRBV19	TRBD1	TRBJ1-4	CASSDDRGPSNEKLFF	TGTGCCAGTAGTGACGACAGGGGGCCCTCTAATGAAAAACTGTTTTTT
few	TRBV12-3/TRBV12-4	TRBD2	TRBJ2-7	CASSLASLSGRPYEQYF	TGTGCCAGCAGTTTAGCTTCGCTTAGCGGGAGGCCCTACGAGCAGTACTTC
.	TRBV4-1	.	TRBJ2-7	CASSQADTRSLTYEQYF	TGCGCCAGCAGCCAGGCCGATACTAGGAGCCTTACCTACGAGCAGTACTTC
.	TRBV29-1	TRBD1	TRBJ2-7	CSVPGTGLNEQYF	TGCAGCGTCCCAGGGACAGGTCTCAACGAGCAGTACTTC
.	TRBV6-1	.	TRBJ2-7	CASSEGGAWRDSYEQYF	TGTGCCAGCAGTGAAGGAGGAGCGTGGCGGGACTCCTACGAGCAGTACTTC
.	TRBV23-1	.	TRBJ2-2	CASTIPGELFF	TGCGCCAGCACCATCCCCGGGGAGCTGTTTTTT
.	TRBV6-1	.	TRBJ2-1	CASSWGYSYNEQFF	TGTGCCAGCAGTTGGGGGTATTCCTACAATGAGCAGTTCTTC
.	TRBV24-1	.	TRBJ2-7	CATSDSAAYEQYF	TGTGCCACCAGTGATAGCGCGGCTTACGAGCAGTACTTC
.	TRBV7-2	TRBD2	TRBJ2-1	CASGRDSSYNEQFF	TGTGCCAGCGGGAGGGATAGCTCCTACAATGAGCAGTTCTTC
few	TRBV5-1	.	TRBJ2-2	CASSSSVGGELFF	TGCGCCAGCAGCTCCAGTGTGGGCGGGGAGCTGTTTTTT
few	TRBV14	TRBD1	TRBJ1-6	CASSRAVRGNSPLHF	TGTGCCAGCAGCCGGGCGGTCAGGGGGAATTCACCCCTCCACTTT
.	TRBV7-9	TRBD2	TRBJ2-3	CASSSPGLAGIFGADTQYF	TGTGCCAGCAGCTCGCCGGGACTAGCGGGGATCTTTGGCGCAGATACGCAGTATTTT
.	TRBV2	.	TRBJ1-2	CASGGGWYGYTF	TGTGCCAGCGGGGGGGGATGGTATGGCTACACCTTC
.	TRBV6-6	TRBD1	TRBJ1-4	CASSSRQGGNEKLFF	TGTGCCAGCAGTTCTAGACAGGGGGGGAATGAAAAACTGTTTTTT